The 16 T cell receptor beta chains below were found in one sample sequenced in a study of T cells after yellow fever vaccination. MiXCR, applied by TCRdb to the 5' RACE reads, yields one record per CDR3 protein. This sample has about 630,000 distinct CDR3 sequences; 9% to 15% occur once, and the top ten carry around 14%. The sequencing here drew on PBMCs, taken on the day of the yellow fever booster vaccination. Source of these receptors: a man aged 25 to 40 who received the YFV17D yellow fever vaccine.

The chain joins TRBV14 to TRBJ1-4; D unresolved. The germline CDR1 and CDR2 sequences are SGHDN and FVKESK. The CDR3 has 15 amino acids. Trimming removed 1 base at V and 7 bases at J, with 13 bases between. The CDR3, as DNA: TGTGCCAGCAGCCAAGGAGGGTGGAGCGGTGAAAAACTGTTTTTT. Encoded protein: CASSQGGWSGEKLFF.

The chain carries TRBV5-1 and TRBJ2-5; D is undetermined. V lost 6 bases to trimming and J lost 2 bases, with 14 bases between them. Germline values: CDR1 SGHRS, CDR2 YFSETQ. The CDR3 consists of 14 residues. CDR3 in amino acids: CASNHWDPQETQYF. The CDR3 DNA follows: TGCGCCAGCAACCACTGGGATCCTCAAGAGACCCAGTACTTC.

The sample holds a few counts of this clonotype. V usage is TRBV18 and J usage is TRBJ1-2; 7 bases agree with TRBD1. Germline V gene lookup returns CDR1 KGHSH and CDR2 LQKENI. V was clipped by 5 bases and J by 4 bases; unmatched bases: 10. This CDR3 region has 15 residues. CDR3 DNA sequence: TGTGCCAGCTCATATGACAGGGAAGGGGTCTATGGCTACACCTTC. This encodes CASSYDREGVYGYTF. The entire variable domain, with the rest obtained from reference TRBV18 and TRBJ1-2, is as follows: NAGVMQNPRHLVRRRGQEARLRCSPMKGHSHVYWYRQLPEEGLKFMVYLQKENIIDESGMPKERFSAEFPKEGPSILRIQQVVRGDSAAYFCASSYDREGVYGYTFGSGTRLTVV.

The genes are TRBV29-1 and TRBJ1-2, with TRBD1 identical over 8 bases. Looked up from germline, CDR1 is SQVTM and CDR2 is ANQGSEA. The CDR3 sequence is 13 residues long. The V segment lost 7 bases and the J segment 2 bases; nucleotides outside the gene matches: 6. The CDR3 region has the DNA TGCAGCGCCCGGGGACAGGACAACTATGGCTACACCTTC. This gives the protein CSARGQDNYGYTF.

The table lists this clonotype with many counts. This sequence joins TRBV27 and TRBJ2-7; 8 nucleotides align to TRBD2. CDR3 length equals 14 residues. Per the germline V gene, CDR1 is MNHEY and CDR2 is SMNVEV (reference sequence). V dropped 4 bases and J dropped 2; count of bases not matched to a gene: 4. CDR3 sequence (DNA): TGTGCCAGCAGTTCAAGAGCGGGAGCCTACGAGCAGTACTTC. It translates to CASSSRAGAYEQYF.

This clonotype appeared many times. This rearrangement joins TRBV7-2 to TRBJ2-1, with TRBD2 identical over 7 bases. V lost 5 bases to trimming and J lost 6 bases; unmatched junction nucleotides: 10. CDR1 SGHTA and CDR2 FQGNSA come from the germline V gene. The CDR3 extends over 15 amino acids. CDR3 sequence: CASSHSSGGSNEQFF. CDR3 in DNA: TGTGCCAGCAGCCACTCTAGCGGAGGGAGCAATGAGCAGTTCTTC. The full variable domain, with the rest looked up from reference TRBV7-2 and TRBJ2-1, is GAGVSQSPSNKVTEKGKDVELRCDPISGHTALYWYRQSLGQGLEFLIYFQGNSAPDKSGLPSDRFSAERTGGSVSTLTIQRTQQEDSAVYLCASSHSSGGSNEQFFGPGTRLTVL.

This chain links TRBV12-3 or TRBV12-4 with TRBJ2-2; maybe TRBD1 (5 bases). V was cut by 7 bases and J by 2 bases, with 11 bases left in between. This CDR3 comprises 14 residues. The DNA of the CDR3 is TGTGCCAGCAAGACAGAGCCTAACACCGGGGAGCTGTTTTTT. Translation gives CASKTEPNTGELFF.

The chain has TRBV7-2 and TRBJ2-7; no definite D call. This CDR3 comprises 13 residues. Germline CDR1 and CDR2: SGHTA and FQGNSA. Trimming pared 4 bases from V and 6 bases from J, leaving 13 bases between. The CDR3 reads CASSSLGSAEQYF. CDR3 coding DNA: TGTGCCAGCAGCTCCCTAGGCTCGGCCGAGCAGTACTTC.

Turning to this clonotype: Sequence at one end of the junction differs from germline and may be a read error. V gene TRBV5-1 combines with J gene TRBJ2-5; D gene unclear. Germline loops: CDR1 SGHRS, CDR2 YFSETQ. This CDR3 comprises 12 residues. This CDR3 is CASSLHEDTQYF. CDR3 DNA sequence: TGCGCCAGCAGCTTGCATGAAGACACCCAGTACTTC.

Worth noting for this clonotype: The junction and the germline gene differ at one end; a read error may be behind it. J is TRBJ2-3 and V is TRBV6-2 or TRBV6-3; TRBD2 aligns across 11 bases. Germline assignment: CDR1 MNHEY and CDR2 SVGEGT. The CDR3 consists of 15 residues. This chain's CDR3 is CASSNSKTSGVEQYF. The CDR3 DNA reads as TGTGCCAGCAGTAACTCCAAGACTAGCGGGGTAGAGCAGTATTTT.

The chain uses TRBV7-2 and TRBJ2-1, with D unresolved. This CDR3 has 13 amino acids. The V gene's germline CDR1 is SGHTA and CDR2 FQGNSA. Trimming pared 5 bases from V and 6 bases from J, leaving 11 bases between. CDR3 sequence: CASSHRLPNEQFF. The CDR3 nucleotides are TGTGCCAGCAGCCACCGACTCCCCAATGAGCAGTTCTTC.

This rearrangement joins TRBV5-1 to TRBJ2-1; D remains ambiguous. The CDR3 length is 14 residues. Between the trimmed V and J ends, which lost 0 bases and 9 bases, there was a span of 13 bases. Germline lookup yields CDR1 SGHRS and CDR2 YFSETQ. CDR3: CASSLAQTRSEQFF. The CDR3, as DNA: TGCGCCAGCAGCTTGGCGCAGACCAGAAGTGAGCAGTTCTTC.

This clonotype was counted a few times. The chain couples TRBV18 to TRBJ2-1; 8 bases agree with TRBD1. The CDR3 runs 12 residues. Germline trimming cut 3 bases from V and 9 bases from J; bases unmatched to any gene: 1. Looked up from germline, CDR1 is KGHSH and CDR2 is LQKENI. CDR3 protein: CASSPQGAEQFF. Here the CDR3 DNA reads TGTGCCAGCTCACCGCAGGGGGCTGAGCAGTTCTTC.

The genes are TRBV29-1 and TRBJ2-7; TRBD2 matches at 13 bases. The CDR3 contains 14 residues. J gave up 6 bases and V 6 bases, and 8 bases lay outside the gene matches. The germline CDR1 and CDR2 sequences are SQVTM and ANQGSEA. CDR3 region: CSVARTSGSSEQYF. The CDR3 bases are TGCAGCGTCGCCAGGACTAGCGGGAGTTCCGAGCAGTACTTC.

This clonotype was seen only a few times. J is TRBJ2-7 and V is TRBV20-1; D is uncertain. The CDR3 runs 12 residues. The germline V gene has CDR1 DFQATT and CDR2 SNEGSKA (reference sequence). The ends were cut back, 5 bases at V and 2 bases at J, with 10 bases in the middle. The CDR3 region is CSAVVSAYEQYF. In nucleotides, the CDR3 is TGCAGTGCTGTTGTGTCAGCCTACGAGCAGTACTTC.

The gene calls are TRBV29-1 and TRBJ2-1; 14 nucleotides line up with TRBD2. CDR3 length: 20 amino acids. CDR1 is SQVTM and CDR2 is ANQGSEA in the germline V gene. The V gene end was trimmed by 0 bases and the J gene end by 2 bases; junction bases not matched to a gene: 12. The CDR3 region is CSVEEGTGTSGRSPYNEQFF. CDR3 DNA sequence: TGCAGCGTTGAAGAGGGAACCGGGACTAGCGGGAGAAGCCCCTACAATGAGCAGTTCTTC.